This TCR beta chain was documented in a study of blood T cell repertoires in COVID-19. Germline V gene sequence: CDR1 MGHRA, CDR2 YSYEKL. This CDR3 region has 15 residues. V lost 0 bases and J 4 bases, leaving 13 bases between the germline ends. The protocol was immunoSEQ multiplex PCR, while the TCRdb copy is restricted to in-frame clones and leaves out a portion. Of about 130,000 clones listed, over 75% are singletons. The origin of this receptor is a man aged 55 to 70 with acute or convalescent COVID-19. The V call is TRBV4-1, the J call TRBJ2-7, with a tentative D call TRBD2 (6 bases). The material sequenced was peripheral blood. This chain's CDR3 is CASSQEDRERYEQYF. For the CDR3, the DNA is TGCGCCAGCAGCCAAGAGGATCGGGAGAGGTACGAGCAGTACTTC.